The 3 T cell receptor beta chains listed next were all sequenced from one sample in a study of T-cell reconstitution after alpha-beta-depleted transplantation in children. Preparation of the TCRbeta library used unique molecular identifiers. TCRdb reprocessed the PCR reads via MiXCR and lists one record per CDR3 protein. The table has hundreds of thousands of distinct CDR3 sequences, roughly 17% seen once. The sample here was PBMCs, mostly from graft donor cells, taken 360 days after TCRalphabeta/CD19-depleted stem cell transplant. The receptor set was obtained from a male patient under 10 years old who had a stem cell transplant for acute lymphoblastic leukemia, so the T cells may come from the graft donor.

The chain joins TRBV2 to TRBJ2-2; possibly TRBD1 for D (5 bases). V gave up 8 bases and J gave up 4 bases, with 14 bases separating them. CDR1 is SNHLY and CDR2 is FYNNEI in the germline V gene. The CDR3 is 14 residues long. In nucleotides, the CDR3 is TGTGCCAGCTGGGGCATGCGTAGCACCGGGGAGCTGTTTTTT. It codes for CASWGMRSTGELFF.

CDR3 sequence (DNA): TGTGCCTTCAGTTTAGCGGTGCGGTCTAGCGGGAAATACAATGAGCAGTTCTTC. Translated: CAFSLAVRSSGKYNEQFF. The V gene is TRBV12-3 or TRBV12-4, the J gene TRBJ2-1, with 9 bases aligning to TRBD2. CDR3 length equals 18 residues. J gave up 4 bases and V 11 bases, and 21 bases lay outside the gene matches.

V gene TRBV9 combines with J gene TRBJ2-1, with unresolved D. The CDR3 runs 14 residues. Deletions cut 7 bases from V and 2 bases from J, with 13 bases between. Germline CDR1 is SGDLS and CDR2 is YYNGEE. The CDR3 sequence is CASGQGTAYNEQFF. DNA for the CDR3: TGTGCCAGCGGCCAAGGTACGGCCTACAATGAGCAGTTCTTC.